What follows describes a single TCR beta chain. The CDR3 has 14 amino acids. J lost 6 bases, V lost 7 bases, and 8 bases had no gene match. Germline loops: CDR1 MNHEY, CDR2 SVGAGI. This sample is drawn from a study of control samples from healthy donors and cancer patients. Sequencing was performed with immunoSEQ multiplex PCR; in TCRdb, only in-frame clones are kept and a portion is missing. This sample has approximately 100,000 clones, with roughly 90% found just once. The genes are TRBV6-5 and TRBJ1-2; 10 positions agree with TRBD1. The sequencing input was blood. The receptor was derived from a young man in good health. CDR3 nucleotide sequence: TGTGCCAGCATAGACAGGGGGCTTATAAATGGCTACACCTTC. Protein sequence: CASIDRGLINGYTF.